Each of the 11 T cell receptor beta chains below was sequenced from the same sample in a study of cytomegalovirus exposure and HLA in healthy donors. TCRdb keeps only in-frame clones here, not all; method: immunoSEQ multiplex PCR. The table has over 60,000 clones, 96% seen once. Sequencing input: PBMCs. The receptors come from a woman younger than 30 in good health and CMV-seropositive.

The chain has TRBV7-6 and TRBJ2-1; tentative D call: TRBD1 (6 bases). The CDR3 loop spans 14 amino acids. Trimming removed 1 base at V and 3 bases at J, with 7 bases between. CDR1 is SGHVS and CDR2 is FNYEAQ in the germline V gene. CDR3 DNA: TGTGCCAGCAGCTTAGGGGACAACTACAATGAGCAGTTCTTC. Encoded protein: CASSLGDNYNEQFF.

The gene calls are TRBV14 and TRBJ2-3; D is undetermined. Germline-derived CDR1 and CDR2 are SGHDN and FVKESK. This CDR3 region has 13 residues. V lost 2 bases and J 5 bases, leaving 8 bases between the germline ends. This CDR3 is CASSQNLVDTQYF. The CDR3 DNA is TGTGCCAGCAGCCAAAACCTAGTAGATACGCAGTATTTT.

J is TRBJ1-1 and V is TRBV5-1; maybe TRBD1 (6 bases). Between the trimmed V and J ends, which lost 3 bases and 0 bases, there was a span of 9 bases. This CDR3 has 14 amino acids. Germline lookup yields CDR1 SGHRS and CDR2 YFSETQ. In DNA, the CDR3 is TGCGCCAGCAGCTCACAGGGCATGAACACTGAAGCTTTCTTT. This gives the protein CASSSQGMNTEAFF.

The CDR3 reads CASSGGADYEQYF. Written as DNA, the CDR3 is TGTGCCAGTTCAGGGGGCGCGGACTACGAGCAGTACTTC. This chain uses TRBV19 with TRBJ2-7; 8 positions agree with TRBD1. Germline CDR1 and CDR2: LNHDA and SQIVND (reference sequence). After removal of 8 bases from V and 3 bases from J, the junction contained 6 bases not matched to a gene. CDR3 length: 13 amino acids.

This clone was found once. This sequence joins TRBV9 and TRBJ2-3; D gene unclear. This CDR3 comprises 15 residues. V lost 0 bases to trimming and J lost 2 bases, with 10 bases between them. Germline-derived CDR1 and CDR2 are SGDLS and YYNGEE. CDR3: CASSVGGGPTDTQYF. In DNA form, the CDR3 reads TGTGCCAGCAGCGTAGGTGGCGGCCCCACAGATACGCAGTATTTT.

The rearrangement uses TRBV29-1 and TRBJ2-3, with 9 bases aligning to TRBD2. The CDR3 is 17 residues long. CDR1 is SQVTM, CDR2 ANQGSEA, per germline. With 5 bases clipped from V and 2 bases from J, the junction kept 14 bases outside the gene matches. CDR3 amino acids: CSVPWGVSGRATDTQYF. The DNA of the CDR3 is TGCAGCGTTCCATGGGGGGTTAGCGGGAGAGCCACAGATACGCAGTATTTT.

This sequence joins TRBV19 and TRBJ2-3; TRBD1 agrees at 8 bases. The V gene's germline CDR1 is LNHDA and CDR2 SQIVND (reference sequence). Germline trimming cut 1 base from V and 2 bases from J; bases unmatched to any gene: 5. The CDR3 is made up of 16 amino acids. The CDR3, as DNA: TGTGCCAGTAGTATAGGCGACAGGGGACCCACAGATACGCAGTATTTT. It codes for CASSIGDRGPTDTQYF. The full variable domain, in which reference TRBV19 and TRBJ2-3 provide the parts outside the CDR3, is DGGITQSPKYLFRKEGQNVTLSCEQNLNHDAMYWYRQDPGQGLRLIYYSQIVNDFQKGDIAEGYSVSREKKESFPLTVTSAQKNPTAFYLCASSIGDRGPTDTQYFGPGTRLTVL.

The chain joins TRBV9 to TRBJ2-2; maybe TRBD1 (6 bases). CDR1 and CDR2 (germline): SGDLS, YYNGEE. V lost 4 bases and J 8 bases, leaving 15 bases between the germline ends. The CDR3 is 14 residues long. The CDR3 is CASSTWTDPGELFF. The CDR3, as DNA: TGTGCCAGCAGCACCTGGACAGACCCGGGGGAGCTGTTTTTT.

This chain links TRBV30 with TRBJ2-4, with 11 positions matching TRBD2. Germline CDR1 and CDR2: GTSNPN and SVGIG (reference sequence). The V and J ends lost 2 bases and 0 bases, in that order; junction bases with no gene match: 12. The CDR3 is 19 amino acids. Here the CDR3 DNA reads TGTGCCTGGAGTAAGAGCGGGACTAGCGGTACTTTAGCCAAAAACATTCAGTACTTC. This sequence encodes CAWSKSGTSGTLAKNIQYF.

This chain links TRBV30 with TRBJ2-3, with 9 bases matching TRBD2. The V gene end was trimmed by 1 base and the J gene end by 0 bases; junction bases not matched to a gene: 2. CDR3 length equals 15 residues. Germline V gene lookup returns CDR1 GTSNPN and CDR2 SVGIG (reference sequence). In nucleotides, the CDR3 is TGTGCCTGGAGTGGTCTAGCGGGAAGCACAGATACGCAGTATTTT. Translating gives CAWSGLAGSTDTQYF.

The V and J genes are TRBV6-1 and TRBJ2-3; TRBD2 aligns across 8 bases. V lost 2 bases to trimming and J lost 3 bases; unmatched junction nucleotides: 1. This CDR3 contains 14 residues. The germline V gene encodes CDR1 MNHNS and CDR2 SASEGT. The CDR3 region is CASSEPGGTDTQYF. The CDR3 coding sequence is TGTGCCAGCAGTGAACCGGGAGGGACAGATACGCAGTATTTT.